The text below deals with one T cell receptor beta chain. This specimen belongs to a study of T cell changes during pregnancy in multiple sclerosis. Sequenced by immunoSEQ multiplex PCR; TCRdb stores in-frame clones only, minus some. This table holds 100,000 or so clones, less than 95% found once. This CDR3 is 13 amino acids long. V was pared by 3 bases and J by 7 bases, with 13 bases between. Germline V gene sequence: CDR1 SGHAT, CDR2 FQNNGV. The V gene is TRBV11-2, the J gene TRBJ2-7; possibly TRBD1 for D (5 bases). The clonotype was recovered from a female donor in good health, enrolled as a control in a pregnancy study. The starting material was peripheral blood, obtained in the second trimester of pregnancy. CDR3 residues: CASSLGQNYEQYF. CDR3 coding DNA: TGTGCCAGCAGCTTGGGGCAGAACTATGAGCAGTACTTC.